Each of the 16 T cell receptor beta chains below was sequenced from the same sample in a study of T cell changes during pregnancy in multiple sclerosis. Using immunoSEQ multiplex PCR, the repertoire was profiled, and TCRdb retains in-frame clones only, with some absent. The sample shows about 44,000 clones, about 88% of them seen only once. The sample in question was CD4+ T cells from peripheral blood mononuclear cells, obtained after pregnancy. Source of these receptors: a female donor with multiple sclerosis, enrolled in a pregnancy study.

This chain joins TRBV18 and TRBJ2-7, with 11 bases fitting TRBD1. V was clipped by 4 bases and J by 2 bases; unmatched bases: 4. Per the germline V gene, CDR1 is KGHSH and CDR2 is LQKENI. The CDR3 is 15 residues long. CDR3 sequence: CASSRGTGGPYEQYF. The CDR3, as DNA: TGTGCCAGCTCACGGGGGACAGGGGGACCCTACGAGCAGTACTTC.

This chain links TRBV30 with TRBJ1-6, with 8 bases fitting TRBD1. Per germline, CDR1 GTSNPN and CDR2 SVGIG (reference sequence). The ends lost 5 bases at V and 7 bases at J; junction bases unmatched: 10. The length of the CDR3 is 15 residues. The chain's CDR3 is CAWASRTGLNSPLHF. CDR3 bases: TGTGCCTGGGCCAGCCGGACAGGGCTAAATTCACCCCTCCACTTT.

The V and J genes are TRBV6-1 and TRBJ1-4, with 7 positions matching TRBD1. Germline V lookup: CDR1 MNHNS, CDR2 SASEGT. V shed 7 bases, J shed 8 bases, and the junction held 7 bases outside the gene matches. CDR3 size: 13 residues. The CDR3: CASMTGRSEKLFF. DNA of the CDR3: TGTGCCAGCATGACAGGGAGGTCCGAAAAACTGTTTTTT.

The CDR3 DNA is TGTGCCAGCAGCTTATCCGCCGGCTACAATGAGCAGTTCTTC. Translating it yields CASSLSAGYNEQFF. The V gene is TRBV7-3, the J gene TRBJ2-1; D is uncertain. CDR1 is SGHTA and CDR2 is FQGTGA in the germline V gene. V dropped 2 bases and J dropped 3 bases, with 8 bases sitting between them. The CDR3 extends over 14 amino acids.

This chain joins TRBV7-9 and TRBJ1-2, with D perhaps matching TRBD1 (6 bases). The CDR3 extends over 13 amino acids. The V gene lost 3 bases and the J gene lost 10 bases, with 15 bases spanning the gap. Germline V lookup: CDR1 SEHNR, CDR2 FQNEAQ (reference sequence). CDR3 in amino acids: CASSFELRQDYTF. CDR3 sequence (DNA): TGTGCCAGCAGCTTCGAACTTCGACAGGACTACACCTTC.

This chain links TRBV29-1 with TRBJ1-4; D unresolved. The CDR3 has 12 residues. Germline V lookup: CDR1 SQVTM, CDR2 ANQGSEA. The V end was cut by 1 base, the J end by 3 bases, with 3 bases between. The chain's CDR3 is CSVEVANEKLFF. CDR3 DNA sequence: TGCAGCGTTGAAGTAGCTAATGAAAAACTGTTTTTT.

This clone was detected only a few times. The chain has TRBV10-3 and TRBJ2-7; a weak D match, TRBD1 (6 bases). V lost 7 bases to trimming and J lost 6 bases, with 22 bases between them. Germline lookup yields CDR1 ENHRY and CDR2 SYGVKD. This CDR3 is 15 amino acids long. The CDR3 protein is CAINRRGDRQAEQYF. CDR3 DNA: TGTGCCATCAATCGGAGAGGGGATAGACAGGCCGAGCAGTACTTC.

J is TRBJ2-5 and V is TRBV5-1; TRBD2 aligns across 12 bases. Trimming at V came to 4 bases and at J to 5 bases, leaving 6 bases not matched to a gene. The CDR3 runs to 15 residues. CDR1 and CDR2 from the germline V gene are SGHRS and YFSETQ. This chain's CDR3 is CASSPSGRVGETQYF. The CDR3 region has the DNA TGCGCCAGCAGCCCTAGCGGGAGGGTCGGGGAGACCCAGTACTTC.

The chain joins TRBV6-6 to TRBJ1-2, with 10 bases aligning to TRBD1. The CDR3 contains 13 residues. With 6 bases clipped from V and 4 bases from J, the junction kept 2 bases outside the gene matches. The germline V gene encodes CDR1 MNHNY and CDR2 SVGAGI (reference sequence). The DNA of the CDR3 is TGTGCCAGCAGAGGGGACAGGGGCTATGGCTACACCTTC. Protein: CASRGDRGYGYTF.

This CDR3 reads CAWSNRQDMFF. In DNA form, the CDR3 reads TGTGCCTGGAGTAATCGCCAGGATATGTTTTTT. V and J are TRBV30 and TRBJ1-4; D is uncertain. V lost 2 bases to trimming and J lost 15 bases, with 13 bases between them. The CDR3 is made up of 11 amino acids. Germline V gene lookup returns CDR1 GTSNPN and CDR2 SVGIG (reference sequence). Based on the CDR3 plus reference TRBV30 and TRBJ1-4, the full variable domain is SQTIHQWPATLVQPVGSPLSLECTVEGTSNPNLYWYRQAAGRGLQLLFYSVGIGQISSEVPQNLSASRPQDRQFILSSKKLLLSDSGFYLCAWSNRQDMFFGSGTQLSVL.

This chain uses TRBV4-1 with TRBJ2-3; D call uncertain. There are 16 residues in the CDR3. Deletions cut 4 bases from V and 3 bases from J, with 17 bases between. CDR1 is MGHRA and CDR2 is YSYEKL in the germline V gene. CDR3 nucleotide sequence: TGCGCCAGCAGCCCGACCACGGCGGCCCGGACAGATACGCAGTATTTT. Amino acids: CASSPTTAARTDTQYF.

This clone was observed a single time. The chain links TRBV12-5 to TRBJ1-3; the D gene is possibly TRBD1 (5 bases). This CDR3 region has 18 residues. V was clipped by 0 bases and J by 0 bases, with 15 bases between them. Per the germline V gene, CDR1 is LGHNT and CDR2 is FRNRAP. In DNA, the CDR3 is TGTGCTAGTGGTTTGGTACTTGACAGCCTTTTCTCTGGAAACACCATATATTTT. Translation: CASGLVLDSLFSGNTIYF.

The CDR3 DNA reads TGTGCCAGCAGCTTAGATCCGGGTAACATTCAGTACTTC. Translated: CASSLDPGNIQYF. The chain is built from TRBV7-8 and TRBJ2-4, with D unresolved. The CDR3 runs to 13 residues. In germline, CDR1 is SGHVS, CDR2 FQNEAQ. V lost 1 base and J lost 7, with 8 bases in between.

The chain uses TRBV5-1 and TRBJ2-1, with a weak D call TRBD1 (6 bases). V was pared by 7 bases and J by 2 bases, with 16 bases between. CDR1 is SGHRS, CDR2 YFSETQ, per germline. The CDR3 covers 15 residues. The CDR3 region has the DNA TGCGCCAGCTATCCAGGGGCGCCTACCTACAATGAGCAGTTCTTC. Residues: CASYPGAPTYNEQFF.

V gene TRBV5-1 combines with J gene TRBJ2-1; no reliable D call. The V end was cut by 0 bases, the J end by 0 bases, with 7 bases between. The germline V gene has CDR1 SGHRS and CDR2 YFSETQ. This CDR3 region has 15 residues. The CDR3 DNA follows: TGCGCCAGCAGCTTGGGGAGCATCTCCTACAATGAGCAGTTCTTC. Translation: CASSLGSISYNEQFF.

The rearrangement joins TRBV19 to TRBJ2-2; a weak D match, TRBD2 (6 bases). The V end was cut by 6 bases, the J end by 8 bases, with 19 bases between. In germline, CDR1 is LNHDA, CDR2 SQIVND (reference sequence). This CDR3 region has 15 residues. For the CDR3, the DNA is TGTGCCAGTAGGAGGCGGGACTCTACAGCGGGGGAGCTGTTTTTT. This sequence encodes CASRRRDSTAGELFF. The full variable domain, completed using reference TRBV19 and TRBJ2-2, is DGGITQSPKYLFRKEGQNVTLSCEQNLNHDAMYWYRQDPGQGLRLIYYSQIVNDFQKGDIAEGYSVSREKKESFPLTVTSAQKNPTAFYLCASRRRDSTAGELFFGEGSRLTVL.